Listed below are T cell receptor beta chains from one sample, sequenced in a study of early T cells in non-severe SARS-CoV-2 infection. From the 5' RACE reads, TCRdb called clonotypes with MiXCR, one entry per CDR3 protein. The sample carries about 25,000 distinct CDR3 sequences, roughly 5% recorded once. Input material: whole blood. These receptor sequences come from an adult who was a healthcare worker with PCR-confirmed SARS-CoV-2 infection or an uninfected control (not recorded which). Both conserved end residues are part of each CDR3. The order of the fields is J gene, clone size, D gene, V gene, CDR3 protein, CDR3 DNA. A D gene is named only where the DNA matches it firmly. Clone size is not always given. Where it is, it says once, few, many or a class for expanded clones.

j_call: TRBJ2-3; clone_size: many; d_call: TRBD2; v_call: TRBV7-9; cdr3_aa: CASRPGLAASTDTQYF; cdr3_nt: TGTGCCAGCAGACCGGGACTAGCGGCTAGCACAGATACGCAGTATTTT
j_call: TRBJ1-2; clone_size: few; d_call: TRBD1; v_call: TRBV28; cdr3_aa: CASSLYTGGKGYTF; cdr3_nt: TGTGCCAGCAGTTTATACACAGGGGGTAAAGGCTACACCTTC
j_call: TRBJ1-1; clone_size: many; d_call: -; v_call: TRBV5-1; cdr3_aa: CASSLAQGGTEAFF; cdr3_nt: TGCGCCAGCAGCTTGGCCCAGGGAGGCACTGAAGCTTTCTTT
j_call: TRBJ2-7; clone_size: many; d_call: TRBD1; v_call: TRBV28; cdr3_aa: CASSFPTGTGGNEQYF; cdr3_nt: TGTGCCAGCAGTTTCCCAACCGGGACAGGGGGCAACGAGCAGTACTTC
j_call: TRBJ2-5; clone_size: many; d_call: TRBD2; v_call: TRBV3-1; cdr3_aa: CASSPRTSGGQETQYF; cdr3_nt: TGTGCCAGCAGCCCCCGGACTAGCGGGGGGCAAGAGACCCAGTACTTC
j_call: TRBJ2-3; clone_size: -; d_call: -; v_call: TRBV6-6; cdr3_aa: CASSYRETDTQYF; cdr3_nt: TGTGCCAGCAGTTACAGGGAAACAGATACGCAGTATTTT
j_call: TRBJ2-1; clone_size: many; d_call: -; v_call: TRBV27; cdr3_aa: CASSFGGPGNEQFF; cdr3_nt: TGTGCCAGCAGTTTTGGCGGCCCTGGGAATGAGCAGTTCTTC
j_call: TRBJ1-1; clone_size: many; d_call: TRBD1; v_call: TRBV27; cdr3_aa: CASSFQPTGGRAFF; cdr3_nt: TGTGCCAGCAGTTTCCAACCCACAGGGGGCCGAGCTTTCTTT
j_call: TRBJ1-1; clone_size: few; d_call: -; v_call: TRBV27; cdr3_aa: CASSLYRQANTEAFF; cdr3_nt: TGTGCCAGCAGTCTGTACCGACAGGCGAACACTGAAGCTTTCTTT
j_call: TRBJ2-1; clone_size: -; d_call: -; v_call: TRBV5-1; cdr3_aa: CASSPVYNEQFF; cdr3_nt: TGCGCCAGCAGCCCAGTATACAATGAGCAGTTCTTC
j_call: TRBJ2-4; clone_size: few; d_call: TRBD2; v_call: TRBV12-3/TRBV12-4; cdr3_aa: CASSPRGRGKNIQYF; cdr3_nt: TGTGCCAGCAGTCCCCGAGGGAGGGGCAAAAACATTCAGTACTTC
j_call: TRBJ2-7; clone_size: many; d_call: -; v_call: TRBV12-5; cdr3_aa: CASGLGAYEQYF; cdr3_nt: TGTGCTAGTGGTTTGGGGGCATACGAGCAGTACTTC
j_call: TRBJ2-7; clone_size: -; d_call: -; v_call: TRBV20-1; cdr3_aa: CSARLYRTTKAEQYF; cdr3_nt: TGCAGTGCGAGACTGTACAGGACCACTAAGGCCGAGCAGTACTTC
j_call: TRBJ1-1; clone_size: many; d_call: -; v_call: TRBV10-2; cdr3_aa: CASSPTGLPEAFF; cdr3_nt: TGCGCCAGCAGTCCGACAGGCCTCCCTGAAGCTTTCTTT